This TCR beta chain came from a study of cytomegalovirus exposure and HLA in healthy donors. Both 60 Vbeta primers and 13 Jbeta primers went into the PCR. Only in-frame clones appear in the TCRdb table, and some are missing; sequencing was by immunoSEQ multiplex PCR. The sample yields under 150,000 clones, approximately 81% seen once. This CDR3 comprises 10 residues. CDR1 MNHEY and CDR2 SVGAGI come from the germline V gene. The ends were cut back, 7 bases at V and 9 bases at J, with 10 bases in the middle. The TCR originated in a man younger than 30 in good health and CMV-seronegative. The sample consisted of PBMCs. The chain has TRBV6-5 and TRBJ2-7; D gene uncertain. The CDR3 region has the DNA TGTGCCAGCATCTCTGAGGTGCAGTACTTC. It translates to CASISEVQYF.